This passage covers 22 T cell receptor beta chains from one sample sequenced in a study of T-cell reconstitution after alpha-beta-depleted transplantation in children. A TCRbeta library incorporating unique molecular identifiers was prepared. MiXCR was run by TCRdb on the PCR reads, yielding one entry per CDR3 protein. The repertoire consists of hundreds of thousands of distinct CDR3 sequences, with around 10% occurring once and the leading ten covering around a quarter. Sequenced material: peripheral blood, taken 180 days after TCRalphabeta/CD19-depleted stem cell transplant. The receptors derive from a male patient aged 2-9 years who had a stem cell transplant for chronic granulomatous disease, so the T cells may come from the graft donor.

This clonotype was seen repeatedly, ten times or more. V usage is TRBV5-1 and J usage is TRBJ2-1; the match to TRBD2 covers 14 bases. The ends lost 4 bases at V and 10 bases at J; junction bases unmatched: 7. The germline gives CDR1 SGHRS, CDR2 YFSETQ. This CDR3 comprises 15 residues. CDR3 nucleotide sequence: TGCGCCAGCAGCAGACTAGCGGGGGGGCAAGGGGAGCAGTTCTTC. Its translation: CASSRLAGGQGEQFF.

The rearrangement links TRBV12-3 or TRBV12-4 to TRBJ2-2, with 12 bases that match TRBD2. V trimming: 6 bases; J trimming: 6 bases; junction bases outside the gene matches: 2. The CDR3 is made up of 14 amino acids. The DNA for the CDR3 is TGTGCCAGCAGCCCTAGCGGGGGGGCCGGGGAGCTGTTTTTT. Its protein product is CASSPSGGAGELFF.

In its sample, this clonotype was seen many times. The gene calls are TRBV27 and TRBJ2-5; TRBD2 agrees at 7 bases. The CDR3 is 13 residues long. Trimming took 6 bases from V and 0 from J; bases not matched to a gene: 1. The germline gives CDR1 MNHEY, CDR2 SMNVEV (reference sequence). The CDR3 nucleotides are TGTGCCAGCAGCGGACTAGACCAAGAGACCCAGTACTTC. It yields the protein CASSGLDQETQYF.

A few counts support this clonotype. The chain uses TRBV19 and TRBJ1-1, with D possibly TRBD1 on 5 matching bases. The CDR3 is 14 amino acids. The ends were cut back, 8 bases at V and 1 base at J, with 14 bases in the middle. The germline CDR1 and CDR2 sequences are LNHDA and SQIVND (reference sequence). The CDR3 DNA follows: TGTGCCAGTGAAAACAGGTACCCGAACACTGAAGCTTTCTTT. Translated, it gives CASENRYPNTEAFF.

The sample holds many counts of this clonotype. The chain joins TRBV20-1 to TRBJ2-3; 11 bases align to TRBD2. CDR1 is DFQATT and CDR2 is SNEGSKA in the germline V gene (reference sequence). The V gene end was trimmed by 6 bases and the J gene end by 0 bases; junction bases not matched to a gene: 11. This CDR3 comprises 17 residues. The CDR3 DNA follows: TGCAGTGCCGAAATGACTAGCGGGACCCCTAGCACAGATACGCAGTATTTT. Translating it yields CSAEMTSGTPSTDTQYF.

At least ten counts were recorded for this clonotype. The chain recombines TRBV20-1 with TRBJ2-7, with D hard to call. The germline V and J ends were trimmed by 5 bases and 2 bases, with 10 bases remaining between them. In germline, CDR1 is DFQATT, CDR2 SNEGSKA (reference sequence). The CDR3 is 12 residues long. CDR3 sequence (DNA): TGCAGTGCTCAATCTGGGGCCTACGAGCAGTACTTC. It yields the protein CSAQSGAYEQYF.

This chain links TRBV23-1 with TRBJ2-7; TRBD2 agrees at 11 bases. TRBV23-1 is flagged as an ORF with uncertain function. The CDR3 runs to 16 residues. Losses at the gene ends were 1 base for V and 4 bases for J; bases not matched to a gene: 6. CDR3 DNA: TGCGCCAGCAGTCAATTCGTAGCGGGAGGGTTTTACGAGCAGTACTTC. Its protein is CASSQFVAGGFYEQYF.

This chain uses TRBV19 with TRBJ1-5; D not resolved. CDR1 is LNHDA, CDR2 SQIVND, per germline (reference sequence). Trimming took 7 bases from V and 3 from J, leaving 16 bases between them. This CDR3 comprises 15 residues. CDR3: CASTEGDLNNQPQHF. The DNA for the CDR3 is TGTGCCAGTACTGAGGGAGATTTGAACAATCAGCCCCAGCATTTT.

The sample holds many counts of this clonotype. The genes are TRBV12-3 or TRBV12-4 and TRBJ2-1, with D uncertain. The CDR3 covers 15 residues. V was shortened by 4 bases and J by 3 bases, with 13 bases between the two germline ends. The CDR3 spells CASSSPGLLYNEQFF. The DNA for the CDR3 is TGTGCCAGCAGTTCCCCCGGGCTCCTCTACAATGAGCAGTTCTTC.

This clonotype showed up many times. The chain is built from TRBV20-1 and TRBJ1-1; TRBD1 matches at 8 bases. The CDR3 runs 18 residues. Germline values: CDR1 DFQATT, CDR2 SNEGSKA (reference sequence). The V segment lost 0 bases and the J segment 4 bases; nucleotides outside the gene matches: 16. The CDR3 bases are TGCAGTGCTAGAGATAGGGCGAGGCAGGGGGCAAGAGGCACTGAAGCTTTCTTT. This gives the protein CSARDRARQGARGTEAFF.

In regard to this clonotype: This clone may be a read error of a much larger clone one base away. The chain joins TRBV10-3 to TRBJ2-5; D is unclear. CDR1 is ENHRY and CDR2 is SYGVKD in the germline V gene. The CDR3 length is 11 residues. The DNA for the CDR3 is TGTGCCATCAGCACGACGGAGACCCAGTCCTTC. As protein: CAISTTETQSF.

This clonotype was seen only a few times. The chain carries TRBV28 and TRBJ2-2; D remains ambiguous. Germline CDR1 MDHEN, CDR2 SYDVKM. Trimming removed 3 bases from V and 2 bases from J, with 7 bases in between. The CDR3 extends over 14 amino acids. The CDR3 bases are TGTGCCAGCAGTTTGTCTCACAACACCGGGGAGCTGTTTTTT. It codes for CASSLSHNTGELFF.

The rearrangement links TRBV5-1 to TRBJ2-7, with D perhaps matching TRBD2 (6 bases). With 2 bases removed from V and 2 bases from J, the gap between germline ends came to 14 bases. The CDR3 has 15 residues. Germline CDR1 reads SGHRS; CDR2 reads YFSETQ. In DNA, the CDR3 is TGCGCCAGCAGCTTAAGGGCGGGGTTTCCCTACGAGCAGTACTTC. Its protein product is CASSLRAGFPYEQYF.

The sample holds many counts of this clonotype. The chain has TRBV20-1 and TRBJ2-5; tentative D call: TRBD1 (6 bases). The CDR3 loop spans 13 amino acids. Germline V CDR1 and CDR2: DFQATT, SNEGSKA (reference sequence). Trimming removed 5 bases at V and 3 bases at J, with 13 bases between. In DNA, the CDR3 is TGCAGTGCTGGAACAGGGAAAGAAGAGACCCAGTACTTC. Protein sequence: CSAGTGKEETQYF.

Many counts were recorded for this clonotype. The V gene is TRBV5-1, the J gene TRBJ2-5, with 8 nucleotides matching TRBD2. Unmatched junction bases numbered 3, after V lost 0 bases and J lost 2 bases. The CDR3 covers 15 residues. The V gene's germline CDR1 is SGHRS and CDR2 YFSETQ. Here the CDR3 DNA reads TGCGCCAGCAGCTTGGCGGGAGGGCTTCAAGAGACCCAGTACTTC. It is translated as CASSLAGGLQETQYF.

This sequence joins TRBV5-4 and TRBJ1-6, with D possibly being TRBD1 (6 bases). CDR1 and CDR2 from the germline V gene are SGHNT and YYREEE (reference sequence). Trimming removed 6 bases from V and 11 bases from J, with 21 bases in between. The CDR3 contains 15 residues. DNA for the CDR3: TGTGCCAGCAAAGGGGGGCCGGACCGGGAGGCACCCCTCCACTTT. It specifies CASKGGPDREAPLHF.

This clonotype appeared many times. The rearrangement uses TRBV7-2 and TRBJ2-7; TRBD1 is a possible D gene (5 bases). V was clipped by 1 base and J by 9 bases, with 13 bases between them. The CDR3 is made up of 13 amino acids. Germline lookup yields CDR1 SGHTA and CDR2 FQGNSA. CDR3 DNA sequence: TGTGCCAGCAGCTTAGTCACCTCAGGGATGCAGTACTTC. Translation: CASSLVTSGMQYF.

As regards this clonotype: Just one base apart from a much larger clone, this may be a read error. The chain combines TRBV20-1 with TRBJ2-1; D perhaps matches TRBD2 (6 bases). Trimming pared 1 base from V and 11 bases from J, leaving 15 bases between. CDR1 is DFQATT and CDR2 is SNEGSKA in the germline V gene (reference sequence). The CDR3 runs 13 residues. The CDR3 coding sequence is TGCAGTGCTAGAGTTACGGGAGAGGGTAAGCAGTTCTTC. Residues: CSARVTGEGKQFF.

This clonotype was seen at least ten times. The chain is built from TRBV20-1 and TRBJ2-2; D remains unclear. Trimming removed 3 bases from V and 0 bases from J, with 14 bases in between. The CDR3 loop spans 16 amino acids. Per the germline V gene, CDR1 is DFQATT and CDR2 is SNEGSKA (reference sequence). CDR3 sequence (DNA): TGCAGTGCTAGTCCTTACCGAGAAGCGAACACCGGGGAGCTGTTTTTT. Protein product: CSASPYREANTGELFF.

This clonotype is a singleton in its sample. A much more abundant neighbour one base away suggests this may be a read error. This chain uses TRBV5-1 with TRBJ2-5; 11 positions match TRBD2. This CDR3 has 16 amino acids. Germline V gene sequence: CDR1 SGHRS, CDR2 YFSETQ. This CDR3 reads CAGRPSLAGGQETQYF. CDR3 DNA: TGCGCCGGCAGACCATCTTTAGCGGGGGGGCAAGAGACCCAGTACTTC.

The V and J genes are TRBV20-1 and TRBJ2-1, with D perhaps matching TRBD2 (6 bases). V gave up 6 bases and J gave up 6 bases, with 18 bases separating them. Per the germline V gene, CDR1 is DFQATT and CDR2 is SNEGSKA (reference sequence). The CDR3 has 14 amino acids. CDR3 residues: CSARRGRTRNEQFF. The CDR3 DNA sequence: TGCAGTGCCCGACGGGGGAGGACCCGCAATGAGCAGTTCTTC.

At least ten counts were recorded for this clonotype. V is TRBV5-1 and J is TRBJ2-7; D possibly corresponds to TRBD1 (5 bases). This CDR3 has 14 amino acids. CDR1 and CDR2 from the germline V gene are SGHRS and YFSETQ. Trimming pared 4 bases from V and 0 bases from J, leaving 11 bases between. CDR3 region: CASSLLGHSYEQYF. In nucleotides, the CDR3 is TGCGCCAGCAGCCTCCTAGGACACTCCTACGAGCAGTACTTC.